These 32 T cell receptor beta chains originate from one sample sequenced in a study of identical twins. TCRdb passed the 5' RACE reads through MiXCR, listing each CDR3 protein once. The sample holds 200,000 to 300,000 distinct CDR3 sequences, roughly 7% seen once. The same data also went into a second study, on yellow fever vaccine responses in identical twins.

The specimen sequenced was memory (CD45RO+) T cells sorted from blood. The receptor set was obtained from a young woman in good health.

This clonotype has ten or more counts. CDR3 sequence reads: CASSPGLADEQFF. The CDR3 nucleotides are TGCGCCAGCAGCCCGGGACTAGCCGATGAGCAGTTCTTC. The chain is built from TRBV4-1 and TRBJ2-1; 9 bases map to TRBD2. The CDR3 length is 13 residues. Germline V gene data show CDR1 as MGHRA and CDR2 as YSYEKL. Germline trimming cut 4 bases from V and 8 bases from J; bases unmatched to any gene: 3.

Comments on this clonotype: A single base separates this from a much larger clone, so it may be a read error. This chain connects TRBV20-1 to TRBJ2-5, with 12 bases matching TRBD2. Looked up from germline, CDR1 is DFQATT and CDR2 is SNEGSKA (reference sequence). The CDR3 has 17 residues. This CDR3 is CCARVRTSGTPPETQYF. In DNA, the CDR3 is TGCTGTGCTAGAGTCCGGACTAGCGGGACCCCCCCGGAGACCCAGTACTTC.

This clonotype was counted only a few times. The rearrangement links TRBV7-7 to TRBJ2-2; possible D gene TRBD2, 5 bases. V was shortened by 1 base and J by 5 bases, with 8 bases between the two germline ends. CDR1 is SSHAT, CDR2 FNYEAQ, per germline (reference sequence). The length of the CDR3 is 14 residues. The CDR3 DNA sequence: TGTGCCAGCAGCTTAGTACCGGGGACCGGGGAGCTGTTTTTT. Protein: CASSLVPGTGELFF.

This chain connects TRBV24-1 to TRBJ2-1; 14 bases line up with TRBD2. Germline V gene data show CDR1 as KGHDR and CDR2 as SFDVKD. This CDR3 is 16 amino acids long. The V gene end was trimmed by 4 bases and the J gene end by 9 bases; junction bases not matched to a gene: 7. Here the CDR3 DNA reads TGTGCCACCAGTGACTGGACTAGCGGGGGGCTGGGTGAGCAGTTCTTC. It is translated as CATSDWTSGGLGEQFF.

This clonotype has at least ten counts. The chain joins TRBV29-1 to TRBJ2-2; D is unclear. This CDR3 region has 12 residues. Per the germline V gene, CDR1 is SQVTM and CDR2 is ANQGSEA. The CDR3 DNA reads TGCAGTTCTTACACCTACACCGGGGAGCTGTTTTTT. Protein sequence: CSSYTYTGELFF.

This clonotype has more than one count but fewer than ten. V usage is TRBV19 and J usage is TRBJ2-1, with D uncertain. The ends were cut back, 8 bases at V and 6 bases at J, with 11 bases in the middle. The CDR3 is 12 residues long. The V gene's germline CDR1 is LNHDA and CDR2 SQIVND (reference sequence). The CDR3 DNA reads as TGTGCCAGTTCCCATAGCTCCAATGAGCAGTTCTTC. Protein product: CASSHSSNEQFF.

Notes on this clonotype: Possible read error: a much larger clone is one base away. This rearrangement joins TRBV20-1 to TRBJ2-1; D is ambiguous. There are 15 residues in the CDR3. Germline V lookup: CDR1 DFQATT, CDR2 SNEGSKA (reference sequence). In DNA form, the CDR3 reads TGCGGTGCAGTCGAACCCAGGAGATCCTACAATGAGCAGTTCTTC. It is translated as CGAVEPRRSYNEQFF.

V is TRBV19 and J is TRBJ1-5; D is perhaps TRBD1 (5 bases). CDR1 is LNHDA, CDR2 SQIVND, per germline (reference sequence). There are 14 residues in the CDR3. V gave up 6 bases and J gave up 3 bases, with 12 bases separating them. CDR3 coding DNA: TGTGCCAGTAGGGCGACAGAGCTCAATCAGCCCCAGCATTTT. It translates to CASRATELNQPQHF.

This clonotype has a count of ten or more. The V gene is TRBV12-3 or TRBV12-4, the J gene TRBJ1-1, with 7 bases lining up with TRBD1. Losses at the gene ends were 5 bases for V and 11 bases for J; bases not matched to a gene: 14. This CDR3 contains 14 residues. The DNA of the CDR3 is TGTGCCAGCAGTCCAAGAAGGGCAGGGGGGATGGCTTTCTTT. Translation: CASSPRRAGGMAFF.

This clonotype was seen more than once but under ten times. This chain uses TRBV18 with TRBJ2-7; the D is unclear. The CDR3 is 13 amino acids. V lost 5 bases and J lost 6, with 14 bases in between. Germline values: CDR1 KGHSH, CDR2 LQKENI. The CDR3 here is CASSGSPVSEQYF. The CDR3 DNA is TGTGCCAGCTCAGGTAGTCCTGTATCCGAGCAGTACTTC.

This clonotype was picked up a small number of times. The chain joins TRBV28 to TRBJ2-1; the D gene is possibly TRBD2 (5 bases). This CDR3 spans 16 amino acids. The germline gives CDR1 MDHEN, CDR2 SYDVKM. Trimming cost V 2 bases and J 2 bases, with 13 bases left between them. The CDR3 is CASSLPSSGAYNEQFF. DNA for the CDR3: TGTGCCAGCAGTTTACCCTCCAGCGGAGCCTACAATGAGCAGTTCTTC.

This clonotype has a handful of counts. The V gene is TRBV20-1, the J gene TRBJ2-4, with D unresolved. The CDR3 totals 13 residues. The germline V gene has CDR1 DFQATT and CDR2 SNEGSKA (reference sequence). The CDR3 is CSARHLTVSIQYF. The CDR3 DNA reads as TGCAGCGCCCGTCATTTAACAGTTAGCATTCAGTACTTC.

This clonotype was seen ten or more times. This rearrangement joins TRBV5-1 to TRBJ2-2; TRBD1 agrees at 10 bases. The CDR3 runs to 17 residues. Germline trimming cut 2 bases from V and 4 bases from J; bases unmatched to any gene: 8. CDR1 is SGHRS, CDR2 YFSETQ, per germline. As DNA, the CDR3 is TGCGCCAGCAGCTTCCCCCCGGGACAGGGGAGCACCGGGGAGCTGTTTTTT. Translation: CASSFPPGQGSTGELFF. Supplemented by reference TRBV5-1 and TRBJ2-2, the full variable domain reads KAGVTQTPRYLIKTRGQQVTLSCSPISGHRSVSWYQQTPGQGLQFLFEYFSETQRNKGNFPGRFSGRQFSNSRSEMNVSTLELGDSALYLCASSFPPGQGSTGELFFGEGSRLTVL.

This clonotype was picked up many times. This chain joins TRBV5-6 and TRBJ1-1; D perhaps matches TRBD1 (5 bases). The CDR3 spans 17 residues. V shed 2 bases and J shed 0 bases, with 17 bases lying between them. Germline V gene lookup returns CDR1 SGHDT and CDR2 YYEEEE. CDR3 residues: CASSLFRWRGMNTEAFF. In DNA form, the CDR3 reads TGTGCCAGCAGCTTATTTCGTTGGAGGGGCATGAACACTGAAGCTTTCTTT.

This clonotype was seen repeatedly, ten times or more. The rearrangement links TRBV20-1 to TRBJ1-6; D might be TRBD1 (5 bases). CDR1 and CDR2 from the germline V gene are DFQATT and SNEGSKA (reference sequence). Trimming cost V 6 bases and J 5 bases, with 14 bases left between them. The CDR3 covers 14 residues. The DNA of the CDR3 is TGCAGTGCCAGCTGGGACTATAATAATTCACCCCTCCACTTT. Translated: CSASWDYNNSPLHF.

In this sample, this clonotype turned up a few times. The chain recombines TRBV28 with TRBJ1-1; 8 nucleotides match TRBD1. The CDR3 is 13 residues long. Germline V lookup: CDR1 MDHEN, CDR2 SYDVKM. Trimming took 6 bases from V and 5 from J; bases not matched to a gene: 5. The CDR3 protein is CASRDRVDTEAFF. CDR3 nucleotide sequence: TGTGCCAGCAGGGACAGGGTGGATACTGAAGCTTTCTTT.

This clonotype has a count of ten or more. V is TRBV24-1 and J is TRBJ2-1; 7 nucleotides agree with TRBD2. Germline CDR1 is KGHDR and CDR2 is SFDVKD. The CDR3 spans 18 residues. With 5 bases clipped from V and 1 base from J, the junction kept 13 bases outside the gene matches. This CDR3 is CATSAPGALAGSYNEQFF. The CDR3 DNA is TGTGCCACCAGTGCCCCGGGAGCTTTAGCGGGTTCCTACAATGAGCAGTTCTTC.

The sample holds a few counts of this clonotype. The CDR3 coding sequence is TGTGCCAGTAGTACTTCCGGGGTTGGAGATACGCAGTATTTT. Translating gives CASSTSGVGDTQYF. The rearrangement joins TRBV19 to TRBJ2-3; a weak D match, TRBD2 (5 bases). Germline-derived CDR1 and CDR2 are LNHDA and SQIVND (reference sequence). Trimming stripped 4 bases from V and 5 bases from J, with 13 bases between. CDR3 length: 14 residues.

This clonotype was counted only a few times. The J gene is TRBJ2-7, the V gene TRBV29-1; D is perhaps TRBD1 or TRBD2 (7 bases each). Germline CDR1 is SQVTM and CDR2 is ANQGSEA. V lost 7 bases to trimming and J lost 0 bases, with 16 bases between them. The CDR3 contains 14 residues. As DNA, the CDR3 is TGCAGCGCGTTCGGGGGGACAGCCTCCTACGAGCAGTACTTC. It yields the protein CSAFGGTASYEQYF.

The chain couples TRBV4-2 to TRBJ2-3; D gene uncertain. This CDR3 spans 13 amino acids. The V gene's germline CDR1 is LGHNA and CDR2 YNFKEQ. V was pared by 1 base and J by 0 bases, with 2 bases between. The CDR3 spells CASSQVSTDTQYF. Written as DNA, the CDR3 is TGTGCCAGCAGCCAAGTGAGCACAGATACGCAGTATTTT.

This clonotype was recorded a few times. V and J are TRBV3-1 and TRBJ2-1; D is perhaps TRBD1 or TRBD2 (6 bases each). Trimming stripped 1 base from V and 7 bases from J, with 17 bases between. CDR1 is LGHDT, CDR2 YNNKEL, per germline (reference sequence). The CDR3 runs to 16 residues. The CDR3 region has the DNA TGTGCCAGCAGCCAAGTATGGGGGGCCACCTTGAATGAGCAGTTCTTC. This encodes CASSQVWGATLNEQFF.

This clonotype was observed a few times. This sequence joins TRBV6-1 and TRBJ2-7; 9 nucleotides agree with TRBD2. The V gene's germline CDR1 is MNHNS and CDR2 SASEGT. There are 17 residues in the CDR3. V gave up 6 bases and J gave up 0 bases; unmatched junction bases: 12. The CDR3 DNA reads TGTGCCAGCAGCCCAACTAGCGGGCACACGAGCTCCTACGAGCAGTACTTC. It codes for CASSPTSGHTSSYEQYF.

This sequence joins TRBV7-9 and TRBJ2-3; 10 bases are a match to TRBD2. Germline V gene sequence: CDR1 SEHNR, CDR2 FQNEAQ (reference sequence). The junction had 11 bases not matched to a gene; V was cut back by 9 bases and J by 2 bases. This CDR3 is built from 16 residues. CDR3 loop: CASKAWTSGNTDTQYF. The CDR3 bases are TGTGCCAGTAAAGCCTGGACTAGCGGAAACACAGATACGCAGTATTTT.

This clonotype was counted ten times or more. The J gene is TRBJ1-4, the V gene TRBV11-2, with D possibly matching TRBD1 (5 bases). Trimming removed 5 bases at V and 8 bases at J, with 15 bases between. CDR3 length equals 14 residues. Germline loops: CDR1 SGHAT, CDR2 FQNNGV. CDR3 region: CASSDVGVGEKLFF. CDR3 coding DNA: TGTGCCAGCAGCGACGTGGGGGTAGGCGAAAAACTGTTTTTT.

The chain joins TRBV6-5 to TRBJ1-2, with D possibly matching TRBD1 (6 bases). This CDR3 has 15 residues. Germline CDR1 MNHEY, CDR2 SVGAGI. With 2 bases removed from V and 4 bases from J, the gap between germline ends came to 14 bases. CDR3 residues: CASSYGQTGSYGYTF. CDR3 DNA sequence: TGTGCCAGCAGTTACGGCCAGACAGGAAGCTATGGCTACACCTTC.

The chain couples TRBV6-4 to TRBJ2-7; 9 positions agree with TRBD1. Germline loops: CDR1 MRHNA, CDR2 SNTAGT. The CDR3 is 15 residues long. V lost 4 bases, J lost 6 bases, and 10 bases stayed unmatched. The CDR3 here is CASSAGGQGFSEQYF. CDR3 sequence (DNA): TGTGCCAGCAGTGCCGGGGGACAGGGATTCTCCGAGCAGTACTTC.

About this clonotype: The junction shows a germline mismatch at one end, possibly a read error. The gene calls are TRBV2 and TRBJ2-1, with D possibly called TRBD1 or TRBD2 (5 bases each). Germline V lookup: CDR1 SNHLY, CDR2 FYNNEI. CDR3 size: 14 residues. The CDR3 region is CVSSALGVRSQQFF. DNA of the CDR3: TGTGTCAGCAGTGCGCTGGGGGTGAGGTCGCAGCAGTTCTTC.

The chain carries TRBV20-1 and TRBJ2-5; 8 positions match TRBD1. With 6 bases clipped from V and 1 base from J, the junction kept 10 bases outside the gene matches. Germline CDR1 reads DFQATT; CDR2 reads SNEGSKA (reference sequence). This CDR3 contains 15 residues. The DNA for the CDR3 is TGCAGTGCCACCTTACAGGGGGAGTTCCAAGAGACCCAGTACTTC. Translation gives CSATLQGEFQETQYF.

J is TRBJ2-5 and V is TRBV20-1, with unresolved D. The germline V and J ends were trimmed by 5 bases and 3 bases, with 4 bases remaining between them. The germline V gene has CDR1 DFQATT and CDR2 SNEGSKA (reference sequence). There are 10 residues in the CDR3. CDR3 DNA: TGCAGTGCTGCCGAAGAGACCCAGTACTTC. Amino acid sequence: CSAAEETQYF.

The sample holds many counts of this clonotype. CDR3 sequence (DNA): TGCGCCAGCAGCTTGAGTGGACAGGGGGCAGGCGGCTACACCTTC. This gives the protein CASSLSGQGAGGYTF. The chain has TRBV5-1 and TRBJ1-2, with 11 bases that match TRBD1. From germline, CDR1 is SGHRS and CDR2 YFSETQ. This CDR3 is built from 15 residues. J lost 8 bases, V lost 1 base, and 7 bases had no gene match.

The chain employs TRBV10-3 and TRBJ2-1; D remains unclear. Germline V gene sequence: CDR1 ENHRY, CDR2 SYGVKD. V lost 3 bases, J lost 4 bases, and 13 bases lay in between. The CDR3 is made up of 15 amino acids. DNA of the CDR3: TGTGCCATCAGTGAAGGGCTGCCCCCTTACAATGAGCAGTTCTTC. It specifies CAISEGLPPYNEQFF.

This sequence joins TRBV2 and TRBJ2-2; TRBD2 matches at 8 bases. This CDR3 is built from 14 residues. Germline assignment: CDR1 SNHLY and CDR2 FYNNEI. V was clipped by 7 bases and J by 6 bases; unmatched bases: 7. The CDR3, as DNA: TGTGCCAGCACTGGACTAGCCTCTGCCGGGGAGCTGTTTTTT. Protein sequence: CASTGLASAGELFF. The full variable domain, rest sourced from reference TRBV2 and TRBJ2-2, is EPEVTQTPSHQVTQMGQEVILRCVPISNHLYFYWYRQILGQKVEFLVSFYNNEISEKSEIFDDQFSVERPDGSNFTLKIRSTKLEDSAMYFCASTGLASAGELFFGEGSRLTVL.